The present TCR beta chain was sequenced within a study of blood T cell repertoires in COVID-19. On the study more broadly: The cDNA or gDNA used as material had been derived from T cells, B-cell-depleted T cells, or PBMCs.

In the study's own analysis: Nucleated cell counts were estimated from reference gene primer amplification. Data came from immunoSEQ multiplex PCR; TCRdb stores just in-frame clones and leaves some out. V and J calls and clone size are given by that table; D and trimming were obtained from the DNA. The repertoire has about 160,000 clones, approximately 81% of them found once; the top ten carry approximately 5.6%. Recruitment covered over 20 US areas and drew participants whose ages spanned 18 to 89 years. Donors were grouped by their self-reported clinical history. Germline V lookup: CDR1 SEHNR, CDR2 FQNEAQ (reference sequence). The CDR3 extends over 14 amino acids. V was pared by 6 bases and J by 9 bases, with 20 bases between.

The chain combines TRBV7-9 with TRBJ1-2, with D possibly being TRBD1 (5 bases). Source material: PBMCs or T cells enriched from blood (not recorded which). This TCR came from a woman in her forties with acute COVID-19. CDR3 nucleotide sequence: TGTGCCAGCAGTTCCGGTGGGGGACTTGAGCGCTACACCTTC. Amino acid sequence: CASSSGGGLERYTF.